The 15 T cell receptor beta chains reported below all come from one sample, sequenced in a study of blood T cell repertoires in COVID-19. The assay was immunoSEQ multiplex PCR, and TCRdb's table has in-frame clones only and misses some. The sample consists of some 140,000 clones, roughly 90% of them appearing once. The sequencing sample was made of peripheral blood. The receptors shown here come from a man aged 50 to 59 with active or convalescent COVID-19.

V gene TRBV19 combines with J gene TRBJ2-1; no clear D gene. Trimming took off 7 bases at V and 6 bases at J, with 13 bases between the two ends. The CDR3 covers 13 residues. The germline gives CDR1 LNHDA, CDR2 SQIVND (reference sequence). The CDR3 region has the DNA TGTGCCAGTAAGGAAGGCGGAGTCAATGAGCAGTTCTTC. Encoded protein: CASKEGGVNEQFF. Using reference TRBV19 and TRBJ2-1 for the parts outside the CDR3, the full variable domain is DGGITQSPKYLFRKEGQNVTLSCEQNLNHDAMYWYRQDPGQGLRLIYYSQIVNDFQKGDIAEGYSVSREKKESFPLTVTSAQKNPTAFYLCASKEGGVNEQFFGPGTRLTVL.

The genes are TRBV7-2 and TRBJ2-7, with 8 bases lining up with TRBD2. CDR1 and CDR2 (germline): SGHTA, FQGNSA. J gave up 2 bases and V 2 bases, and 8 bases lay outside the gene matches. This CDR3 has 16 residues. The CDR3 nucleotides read TGTGCCAGCAGCTTATATCCTAGCGGGTCGACCTACGAGCAGTACTTC. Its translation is CASSLYPSGSTYEQYF.

CDR3 loop: CASRGRTSGGPQDGWLQETQYF. CDR3 DNA: TGCGCCAGCAGGGGTAGGACTAGCGGGGGGCCACAAGATGGCTGGCTGCAAGAGACCCAGTACTTC. J is TRBJ2-5 and V is TRBV5-1; 14 bases are shared with TRBD2. J gave up 2 bases and V 5 bases, and 23 bases lay outside the gene matches. Germline CDR1 is SGHRS and CDR2 is YFSETQ. This CDR3 is 22 amino acids long.

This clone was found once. The CDR3 coding sequence is TGTGCCAGCGGGTCAGGTACGGACAGGGGATACTACGAGCAGTACTTC. Translation gives CASGSGTDRGYYEQYF. The chain is built from TRBV21-1 and TRBJ2-7; the table's D call of TRBD1 was not tested on the DNA. TRBV21-1 is shown as a pseudogene. The CDR3 length is 16 residues.

CDR3 amino acids: CASSEQGDNQPQHF. The CDR3 bases are TGTGCCAGCAGTGAACAGGGCGACAATCAGCCCCAGCATTTT. The rearrangement joins TRBV6-1 to TRBJ1-5; D is possibly TRBD1 (5 bases). Germline V gene data show CDR1 as MNHNS and CDR2 as SASEGT. Trimming removed 2 bases from V and 3 bases from J, with 8 bases in between. The CDR3 contains 14 residues.

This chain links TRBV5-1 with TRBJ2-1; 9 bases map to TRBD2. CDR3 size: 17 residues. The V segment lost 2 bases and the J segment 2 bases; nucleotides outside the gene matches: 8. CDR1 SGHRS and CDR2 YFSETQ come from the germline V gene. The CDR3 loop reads CASSLWQTSGPYNEQFF. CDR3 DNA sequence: TGCGCCAGCAGCTTATGGCAGACTAGCGGCCCCTACAATGAGCAGTTCTTC.

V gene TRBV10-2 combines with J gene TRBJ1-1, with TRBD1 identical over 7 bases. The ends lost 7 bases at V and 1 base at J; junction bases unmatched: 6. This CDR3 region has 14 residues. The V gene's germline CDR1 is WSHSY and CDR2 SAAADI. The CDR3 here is CASNLGQENTEAFF. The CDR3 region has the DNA TGCGCCAGCAACCTTGGACAGGAGAACACTGAAGCTTTCTTT.

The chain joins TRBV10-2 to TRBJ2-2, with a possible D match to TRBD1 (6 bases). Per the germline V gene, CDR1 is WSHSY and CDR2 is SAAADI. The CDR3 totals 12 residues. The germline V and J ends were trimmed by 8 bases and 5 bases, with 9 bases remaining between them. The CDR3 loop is CASYRVTGELFF. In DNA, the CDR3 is TGCGCCAGCTACAGGGTTACCGGGGAGCTGTTTTTT.

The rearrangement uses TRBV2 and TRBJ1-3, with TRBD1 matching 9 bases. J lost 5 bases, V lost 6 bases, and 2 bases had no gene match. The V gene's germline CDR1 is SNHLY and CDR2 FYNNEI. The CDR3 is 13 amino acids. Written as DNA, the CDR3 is TGTGCCAGCAGCGGGACAGGGAGAAACACCATATATTTT. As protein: CASSGTGRNTIYF.

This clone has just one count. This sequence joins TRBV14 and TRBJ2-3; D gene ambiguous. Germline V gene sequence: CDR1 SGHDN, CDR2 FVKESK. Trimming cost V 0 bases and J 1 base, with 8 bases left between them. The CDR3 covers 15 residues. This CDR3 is CASSQDSYRTDTQYF. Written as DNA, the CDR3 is TGTGCCAGCAGCCAAGATAGCTATCGCACAGATACGCAGTATTTT.

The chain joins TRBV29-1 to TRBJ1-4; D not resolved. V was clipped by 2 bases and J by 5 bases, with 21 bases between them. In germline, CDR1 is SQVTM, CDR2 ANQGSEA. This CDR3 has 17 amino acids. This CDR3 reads CSVEWAGLKDGNEKLFF. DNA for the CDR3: TGCAGCGTTGAATGGGCAGGCCTGAAGGATGGGAATGAAAAACTGTTTTTT.

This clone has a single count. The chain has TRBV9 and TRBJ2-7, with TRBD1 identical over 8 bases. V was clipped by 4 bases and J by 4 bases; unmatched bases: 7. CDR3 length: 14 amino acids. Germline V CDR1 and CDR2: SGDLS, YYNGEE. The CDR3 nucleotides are TGTGCCAGCAGCCCACCGGGACAGGCTTACGAGCAGTACTTC. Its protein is CASSPPGQAYEQYF.

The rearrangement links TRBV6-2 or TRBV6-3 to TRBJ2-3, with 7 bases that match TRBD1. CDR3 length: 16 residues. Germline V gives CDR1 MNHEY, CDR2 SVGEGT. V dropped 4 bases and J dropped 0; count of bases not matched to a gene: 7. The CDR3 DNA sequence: TGTGCCAGCAGTTCACAGGGGAGACCTAGCACAGATACGCAGTATTTT. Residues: CASSSQGRPSTDTQYF.

The CDR3 nucleotides are TGTGCCAGCTCACCGCAGGCCCCAAACTATGGCTACACCTTC. Its protein product is CASSPQAPNYGYTF. The chain links TRBV18 to TRBJ1-2; D is unresolved. CDR1 is KGHSH and CDR2 is LQKENI in the germline V gene. V was shortened by 3 bases and J by 2 bases, with 10 bases between the two germline ends. The CDR3 runs to 14 residues.

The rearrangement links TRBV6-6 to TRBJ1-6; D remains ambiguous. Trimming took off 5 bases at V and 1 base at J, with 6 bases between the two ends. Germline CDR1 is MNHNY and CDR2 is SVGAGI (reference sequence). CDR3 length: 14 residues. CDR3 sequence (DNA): TGTGCCAGCAGTCAGCGATCCTATAATTCACCCCTCCACTTT. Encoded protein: CASSQRSYNSPLHF.